The 27 T cell receptor beta chains reported below all come from one sample, sequenced in a study of control samples from healthy donors and cancer patients. The data were produced by immunoSEQ multiplex PCR, yet TCRdb's version contains in-frame clones alone and is incomplete. This sample has 70,000 to 90,000 clones; 90% to 95% occur once, and the top ten carry around 5%. Sequencing was performed on blood. All receptors derive from a woman between 18 and 30 years old in good health.

The chain carries TRBV9 and TRBJ2-7; possibly TRBD1 or TRBD2 for D (5 bases each). CDR1 and CDR2 (germline): SGDLS, YYNGEE. The V gene lost 3 bases and the J gene lost 4 bases, with 20 bases spanning the gap. The CDR3 has 16 residues. The CDR3 region is CASSGGYGQGLYEQYF. In DNA form, the CDR3 reads TGTGCCAGCAGCGGGGGGTACGGTCAGGGATTGTACGAGCAGTACTTC.

This sequence joins TRBV5-1 and TRBJ2-3; 7 positions match TRBD2. The J segment lost 3 bases and the V segment lost 4 bases, leaving 11 bases of the junction unmatched. The CDR3 spans 16 residues. Per germline, CDR1 SGHRS and CDR2 YFSETQ. This chain's CDR3 is CASSPFNAGDTDTQYF. CDR3 DNA sequence: TGCGCCAGCAGCCCGTTTAATGCGGGGGATACAGATACGCAGTATTTT. The complete variable domain, with remaining parts taken from reference TRBV5-1 and TRBJ2-3, reads KAGVTQTPRYLIKTRGQQVTLSCSPISGHRSVSWYQQTPGQGLQFLFEYFSETQRNKGNFPGRFSGRQFSNSRSEMNVSTLELGDSALYLCASSPFNAGDTDTQYFGPGTRLTVL.

The chain uses TRBV10-3 and TRBJ1-2; D is perhaps TRBD1 (5 bases). The CDR3 totals 13 residues. Trimming cost V 4 bases and J 8 bases, with 14 bases left between them. Germline lookup yields CDR1 ENHRY and CDR2 SYGVKD. The CDR3 is CAISVGPRMGYTF. CDR3 coding DNA: TGTGCCATCAGTGTGGGACCAAGGATGGGCTACACCTTC.

The CDR3, as DNA: TGTGCCAGCAGCTTATCGTGGGGATCTGAAAGCAATCAGCCCCAGCATTTT. This gives the protein CASSLSWGSESNQPQHF. This chain links TRBV7-8 with TRBJ1-5, with D uncertain. Per germline, CDR1 SGHVS and CDR2 FQNEAQ. The length of the CDR3 is 17 residues. V lost 2 bases, J lost 1 base, and 15 bases lay in between.

The V and J genes are TRBV10-3 and TRBJ1-5, with D unresolved. This CDR3 spans 12 amino acids. Per the germline V gene, CDR1 is ENHRY and CDR2 is SYGVKD. The V end was cut by 0 bases, the J end by 4 bases, with 1 base between. The CDR3: CAISESNQPQHF. The CDR3 bases are TGTGCCATCAGTGAGTCTAATCAGCCCCAGCATTTT.

The chain employs TRBV4-3 and TRBJ2-1, with 13 bases lining up with TRBD2. The germline V gene encodes CDR1 LGHNA and CDR2 YSLEER. J gave up 5 bases and V 0 bases, and 10 bases lay outside the gene matches. The CDR3 covers 19 residues. This CDR3 is CASSQDVRLAGGFDNEQFF. The CDR3 nucleotides read TGCGCCAGCAGCCAAGACGTCCGACTAGCGGGGGGATTCGACAATGAGCAGTTCTTC.

The rearrangement joins TRBV5-1 to TRBJ2-2; TRBD1 or TRBD2 may be the D gene (6 bases each). CDR3 length equals 14 residues. From germline, CDR1 is SGHRS and CDR2 YFSETQ. Trimming took 7 bases from V and 4 from J, leaving 14 bases between them. The CDR3 coding sequence is TGCGCCAGCCAAGGAGGGGGAGGCACCGGGGAGCTGTTTTTT. It yields the protein CASQGGGGTGELFF.

The J gene is TRBJ2-3, the V gene TRBV5-6, with D unclear. Germline CDR1 and CDR2: SGHDT and YYEEEE. The CDR3 consists of 15 residues. V lost 4 bases, J lost 0 bases, and 12 bases lay in between. This CDR3 is CASSPEAYSTDTQYF. Here the CDR3 DNA reads TGTGCCAGCAGCCCGGAAGCATATAGCACAGATACGCAGTATTTT. The full variable domain, its missing parts supplied by reference TRBV5-6 and TRBJ2-3, is DAGVTQSPTHLIKTRGQQVTLRCSPKSGHDTVSWYQQALGQGPQFIFQYYEEEERQRGNFPDRFSGHQFPNYSSELNVNALLLGDSALYLCASSPEAYSTDTQYFGPGTRLTVL.

The chain uses TRBV7-9 and TRBJ2-1; no firm D call. Trimming removed 10 bases from V and 5 bases from J, with 15 bases in between. CDR3 size: 13 residues. CDR1 is SEHNR and CDR2 is FQNEAQ in the germline V gene (reference sequence). The CDR3, as DNA: TGTGCCACCAGACGGACCCCTGACAATGAGCAGTTCTTC. It specifies CATRRTPDNEQFF.

The genes are TRBV5-1 and TRBJ2-5; D gene uncertain. V gave up 0 bases and J gave up 5 bases, with 17 bases separating them. CDR3 size: 16 residues. The V gene's germline CDR1 is SGHRS and CDR2 YFSETQ. The CDR3 sequence is CASSLEVWTTVETQYF. As DNA, the CDR3 is TGCGCCAGCAGCTTGGAAGTGTGGACGACTGTGGAGACCCAGTACTTC.

J is TRBJ2-2 and V is TRBV9; D possibly corresponds to TRBD1 (6 bases). The V gene's germline CDR1 is SGDLS and CDR2 YYNGEE. Trimming pared 3 bases from V and 4 bases from J, leaving 19 bases between. This CDR3 has 17 amino acids. The DNA of the CDR3 is TGTGCCAGCAGCGGGCGGGCAAGGACAGACTCCACCGGGGAGCTGTTTTTT. Its translation: CASSGRARTDSTGELFF. Variable domain in full (rest from reference TRBV9 and TRBJ2-2): DSGVTQTPKHLITATGQRVTLRCSPRSGDLSVYWYQQSLDQGLQFLIQYYNGEERAKGNILERFSAQQFPDLHSELNLSSLELGDSALYFCASSGRARTDSTGELFFGEGSRLTVL.

The chain has TRBV19 and TRBJ2-1, with 10 bases identical to TRBD2. Germline CDR1 and CDR2: LNHDA and SQIVND (reference sequence). V lost 1 base and J lost 9; bases outside the gene matches: 15. This CDR3 spans 18 amino acids. The CDR3 reads CASSIGLERGGLSSEQFF. CDR3 bases: TGTGCCAGTAGTATAGGGTTGGAGCGGGGGGGCCTATCCAGTGAGCAGTTCTTC.

V usage is TRBV28 and J usage is TRBJ1-1; weak D call: TRBD1 (5 bases). Per germline, CDR1 MDHEN and CDR2 SYDVKM. The CDR3 is 15 residues long. Trimming shortened V by 6 bases and J by 4 bases, and 18 bases separated the two germline ends. As DNA, the CDR3 is TGTGCCAGCAGACCCTGGGGGGACGGACGCACTGAAGCTTTCTTT. Amino acid sequence: CASRPWGDGRTEAFF.

The genes are TRBV28 and TRBJ1-5, with 8 bases lining up with TRBD1. Looked up from germline, CDR1 is MDHEN and CDR2 is SYDVKM. The CDR3 has 15 amino acids. V gave up 6 bases and J gave up 0 bases; unmatched junction bases: 4. CDR3 in amino acids: CASRRQGTSNQPQHF. DNA for the CDR3: TGTGCCAGCAGAAGACAGGGGACTAGCAATCAGCCCCAGCATTTT.

The chain has TRBV28 and TRBJ2-2; 9 bases are a match to TRBD1. Germline trimming cut 3 bases from V and 5 bases from J; bases unmatched to any gene: 7. CDR3 length: 16 amino acids. Germline V lookup: CDR1 MDHEN, CDR2 SYDVKM. The CDR3 here is CASSFLGTGRTGELFF. Written as DNA, the CDR3 is TGTGCCAGCAGTTTTTTAGGGACAGGGAGAACCGGGGAGCTGTTTTTT.

The chain couples TRBV27 to TRBJ1-1, with no clear D. The CDR3 contains 13 residues. Per the germline V gene, CDR1 is MNHEY and CDR2 is SMNVEV (reference sequence). Between the trimmed V and J ends, which lost 3 bases and 8 bases, there was a span of 13 bases. CDR3 in amino acids: CASSLVQLGEAFF. Written as DNA, the CDR3 is TGTGCCAGCAGTTTGGTCCAGCTCGGGGAAGCTTTCTTT.

The chain recombines TRBV7-2 with TRBJ2-5, with D possibly TRBD2 on 7 matching bases. With 1 base removed from V and 5 bases from J, the gap between germline ends came to 11 bases. The germline CDR1 and CDR2 sequences are SGHTA and FQGNSA. This CDR3 contains 14 residues. The CDR3 sequence is CASSLGGGDETQYF. Here the CDR3 DNA reads TGTGCCAGCAGCTTAGGAGGGGGGGACGAGACCCAGTACTTC.

This rearrangement joins TRBV24-1 to TRBJ2-7, with 10 bases that match TRBD1. The CDR3 consists of 15 residues. Trimming at V came to 4 bases and at J to 6 bases, leaving 8 bases not matched to a gene. The germline V gene has CDR1 KGHDR and CDR2 SFDVKD. In nucleotides, the CDR3 is TGTGCCACCAGTGACCGATCCGGGACAGGGGTCGAGCAGTACTTC. It translates to CATSDRSGTGVEQYF.

V and J are TRBV15 and TRBJ2-7, with a tentative D call TRBD1 (5 bases). The CDR3 is 15 amino acids. V was clipped by 1 base and J by 5 bases, with 15 bases between them. CDR1 and CDR2 (germline): LNHNV, YYDKDF (reference sequence). The CDR3 protein is CATSRGRQGGDEQYF. The DNA for the CDR3 is TGTGCCACCAGCAGAGGTAGGCAGGGCGGAGACGAGCAGTACTTC.

The V and J genes are TRBV9 and TRBJ2-7; 7 bases align to TRBD1. Germline V gives CDR1 SGDLS, CDR2 YYNGEE. V was pared by 4 bases and J by 5 bases, with 15 bases of the junction left unmatched. This CDR3 spans 16 amino acids. The CDR3 sequence is CASSPEGAAITDEQYF. In DNA form, the CDR3 reads TGTGCCAGCAGCCCAGAGGGGGCGGCCATCACGGACGAGCAGTACTTC.

The J gene is TRBJ2-3, the V gene TRBV29-1, with D perhaps TRBD1 (5 bases). The CDR3 totals 14 residues. Germline-derived CDR1 and CDR2 are SQVTM and ANQGSEA. V was cut by 7 bases and J by 0 bases, with 14 bases left in between. The CDR3 DNA sequence: TGCAGCGCCCGACAGACCACTAGCACAGATACGCAGTATTTT. Its translation: CSARQTTSTDTQYF.

V and J are TRBV19 and TRBJ2-1; tentative D call: TRBD2 (6 bases). This CDR3 has 12 amino acids. Per the germline V gene, CDR1 is LNHDA and CDR2 is SQIVND (reference sequence). V shed 9 bases and J shed 4 bases, with 10 bases lying between them. The CDR3 here is CASRDLYNEQFF. Here the CDR3 DNA reads TGTGCCAGCCGGGACTTATACAATGAGCAGTTCTTC.

The J gene is TRBJ2-2, the V gene TRBV23-1; 7 bases are shared with TRBD1. TRBV23-1 is assigned to the ORF class and has an uncertain function. The CDR3 has 16 residues. V lost 6 bases to trimming and J lost 3 bases; unmatched junction nucleotides: 10. CDR3: CASSCNRGRDTGELFF. CDR3 DNA sequence: TGCGCCAGCAGCTGCAACAGGGGACGAGACACCGGGGAGCTGTTTTTT.

The chain recombines TRBV7-9 with TRBJ2-3; tentatively, D is TRBD1 (6 bases). Germline CDR1 SEHNR, CDR2 FQNEAQ (reference sequence). V lost 3 bases and J lost 2, with 12 bases in between. The CDR3 is made up of 15 amino acids. CDR3 amino acids: CASSLGDTYTDTQYF. The CDR3 nucleotides read TGTGCCAGCAGCTTGGGGGACACCTACACAGATACGCAGTATTTT.

This clone is a singleton in its sample. The rearrangement links TRBV5-4 to TRBJ2-7; no reliable D call. V shed 4 bases and J shed 6 bases, with 14 bases lying between them. Germline values: CDR1 SGHNT, CDR2 YYREEE (reference sequence). The CDR3 totals 13 residues. The DNA of the CDR3 is TGTGCCAGCAGCGATCAGGTGGCCGCCGAGCAGTACTTC. Protein: CASSDQVAAEQYF.

This chain connects TRBV5-1 to TRBJ2-5; 9 nucleotides agree with TRBD2. This CDR3 contains 14 residues. Trimming at V came to 4 bases and at J to 5 bases, leaving 6 bases not matched to a gene. Germline V CDR1 and CDR2: SGHRS, YFSETQ. CDR3 coding DNA: TGCGCCAGCAGCGTAGCGGGAGTTTTGGAGACCCAGTACTTC. Protein sequence: CASSVAGVLETQYF.

The rearrangement uses TRBV29-1 and TRBJ1-1; D gene unclear. Per the germline V gene, CDR1 is SQVTM and CDR2 is ANQGSEA. This CDR3 contains 12 residues. V lost 4 bases, J lost 1 base, and 7 bases lay in between. The CDR3 spells CSVVGENTEAFF. For the CDR3, the DNA is TGCAGCGTTGTAGGAGAGAACACTGAAGCTTTCTTT.